This T cell receptor (beta chain) derives from a study of beta chain features in type 1 diabetes. Sampling consisted of one heparinised blood draw per donor, averaging about 116 mL. This clone was seen a handful of times. The study reverse transcribed the entire isolated RNA, so it sequenced expressed TCRB transcripts. The method was immunoSEQ multiplex PCR; TCRdb's version includes in-frame clones alone and lacks a portion of them. The table lists hundreds of thousands of clones, roughly 11% of them singletons, with about 0.015% in the top ten. The CDR3 is 15 residues long. The V gene lost 0 bases and the J gene lost 0 bases, with 6 bases spanning the gap. Germline values: CDR1 LGHNA, CDR2 YSLEER.

Sequenced: naive CD4+ T cells from blood. The chain recombines TRBV4-3 with TRBJ1-5; D not resolved. This TCR derives from a woman aged 25-40 years in good health. CDR3 sequence (DNA): TGCGCCAGCAGCCAAGATCACGGTAGCAATCAGCCCCAGCATTTT. This sequence encodes CASSQDHGSNQPQHF.